Sequencing of this T cell receptor (beta chain) was carried out in a study of cytomegalovirus exposure and HLA in healthy donors. The CDR3 spans 15 residues. Germline CDR1 and CDR2: LGHNA and YSLEER. V lost 6 bases and J lost 5; bases outside the gene matches: 6. With 60 Vbeta and 13 Jbeta primers, the PCR was carried out. TCRdb's table, derived via immunoSEQ multiplex PCR, lists solely in-frame clones and lacks some. Among about 85,000 clones listed, more than 60% were seen once. The receptor's source is a boy aged 5 to 17 in good health and CMV-seronegative. The chain couples TRBV4-3 to TRBJ2-3; TRBD2 aligns across 12 bases. Specimen: PBMCs. CDR3 DNA: TGCGCCAGCAGTAAACTAGCGGGGGGCCAAGATACGCAGTATTTT. Amino acids: CASSKLAGGQDTQYF.